This entry concerns a single TCR beta chain. At one of its ends the junction is not consistent with the germline gene, which may arise from a read error. Germline V gene lookup returns CDR1 ENHRY and CDR2 SYGVKD. The CDR3 covers 12 residues. This specimen comes from a study of technical replicates of blood from several donors. Libraries were prepared by immunoSEQ multiplex PCR; TCRdb keeps only in-frame clonotypes and omits some of them. Of about 83,000 clones listed, more than 90% are singletons. The sequenced sample was T cells isolated from PBMCs. The chain has TRBV10-3 and TRBJ2-7; 7 bases are a match to TRBD1. The receptor was isolated from a human donor in good health. The CDR3 DNA reads TGTGCCATCAGTGAGTCGAAACAGGGGCAATCCTTC. This sequence encodes CAISESKQGQSF.